The entry below gives a single TCR beta chain sequence along with its context. Its antigen is as yet unknown. These data belong to a study of cytomegalovirus exposure and HLA in healthy donors. Study-wide results and limits: Among TCR beta chains, those listed as cytomegalovirus-associated numbered around 160. Beyond CMV serostatus, there was no information to go on about immune exposure. Data from an earlier analysis indicated that most TCR beta V segments were productive either about 87% or about 30% of the time. Across donors, most TCRs were seen rarely, yet some public ones were widespread.

With 60 Vbeta and 13 Jbeta primers, the PCR was carried out. Some clones are missing from TCRdb's copy, which holds only in-frame ones; the method was immunoSEQ multiplex PCR. The table includes about 110,000 clones, about 69% detected once. Trimming took off 0 bases at V and 3 bases at J, with 6 bases between the two ends. The CDR3 runs to 13 residues. Per the germline V gene, CDR1 is SGHKS and CDR2 is YYEKEE (reference sequence). The source of this sequence is a man aged 35 to 55 in good health and CMV-seronegative. The genes are TRBV5-5 and TRBJ1-2; no clear D. Sequencing used PBMCs. CDR3 coding DNA: TGTGCCAGCAGCTTGGGACTGGACTATGGCTACACCTTC. Translating gives CASSLGLDYGYTF.